The 9 T cell receptor beta chains below come from one sample, sequenced in a study of OX40 agonist ivuxolimab in advanced cancers. Libraries came from the immunoSEQ multiplex PCR assay. TCRdb limited this immuneACCESS table to in-frame rearrangements with V and J called. A share of clones is missing; checked studies link under half to unresolved V genes, and the rest is unexplained. This sample gives about 100,000 clones in total; roughly nine tenths of them show up just once. Roughly 5% of the sample belongs to the ten largest clones. The starting material was CD4+ or CD8+ T cells sorted from blood, obtained in a trial of the OX40 agonist ivuxolimab. The source is an adult with an advanced solid tumor such as melanoma, head and neck, liver or kidney cancer.

This chain uses TRBV28 with TRBJ2-5; D is perhaps TRBD2 (5 bases). The germline V gene encodes CDR1 MDHEN and CDR2 SYDVKM. The CDR3 consists of 13 residues. V shed 5 bases and J shed 5 bases, with 12 bases lying between them. CDR3: CASSLVAMETQYF. The CDR3 DNA is TGTGCCAGCAGTCTAGTAGCGATGGAGACCCAGTACTTC.

The V gene is TRBV29-1, the J gene TRBJ2-7; D might be TRBD2 (5 bases). Germline values: CDR1 SQVTM, CDR2 ANQGSEA. The CDR3 totals 11 residues. With 6 bases removed from V and 6 bases from J, the gap between germline ends came to 12 bases. CDR3 nucleotide sequence: TGCAGCGTAACCAACCGGGGCGAGCAGTACTTC. It codes for CSVTNRGEQYF.

The CDR3 spells CASSFRTGVNTGELFF. The CDR3 DNA reads TGTGCCAGCAGTTTTCGGACAGGGGTGAACACCGGGGAGCTGTTTTTT. The chain combines TRBV6-5 with TRBJ2-2; 9 bases fit TRBD1. The CDR3 loop spans 16 amino acids. The J segment lost 1 base and the V segment lost 4 bases, leaving 4 bases of the junction unmatched. The germline V gene encodes CDR1 MNHEY and CDR2 SVGAGI.

The chain employs TRBV5-1 and TRBJ1-4; D perhaps matches TRBD1 (6 bases). Germline CDR1 SGHRS, CDR2 YFSETQ. This CDR3 contains 18 residues. Trimming shortened V by 2 bases and J by 3 bases, and 20 bases separated the two germline ends. CDR3 region: CASSLSFGGAGANEKLFF. DNA of the CDR3: TGCGCCAGCAGCTTATCTTTCGGGGGGGCTGGTGCTAATGAAAAACTGTTTTTT.

The gene calls are TRBV5-1 and TRBJ1-3; tentatively, D is TRBD1 (6 bases). Trimming removed 4 bases from V and 0 bases from J, with 11 bases in between. The germline V gene encodes CDR1 SGHRS and CDR2 YFSETQ. The length of the CDR3 is 15 residues. DNA of the CDR3: TGCGCCAGCAGCCCGACGGACAGCTCTGGAAACACCATATATTTT. Translating gives CASSPTDSSGNTIYF.

The CDR3 here is CASSSTGTYGYTF. CDR3 coding DNA: TGTGCCAGCAGCTCTACAGGGACCTATGGCTACACCTTC. The chain is built from TRBV11-2 and TRBJ1-2; D is possibly TRBD1 (6 bases). The V and J ends lost 4 bases and 4 bases respectively, with 10 bases between them. The germline CDR1 and CDR2 sequences are SGHAT and FQNNGV. This CDR3 has 13 residues.

The DNA of the CDR3 is TGTGCCATCAGGGGAACAGGGGGCCGAGCTTTCTTT. This translates into CAIRGTGGRAFF. This rearrangement joins TRBV10-3 to TRBJ1-1; 9 positions match TRBD1. The junction had 6 bases not matched to a gene; V was cut back by 6 bases and J by 10 bases. This CDR3 is built from 12 residues. Germline V gene sequence: CDR1 ENHRY, CDR2 SYGVKD.

The V gene is TRBV19, the J gene TRBJ1-1; no reliable D call. V lost 5 bases and J lost 11, with 15 bases in between. The CDR3 sequence is 12 residues long. Per germline, CDR1 LNHDA and CDR2 SQIVND (reference sequence). The CDR3 loop reads CASSPAVGKAFF. The CDR3 bases are TGTGCCAGTAGTCCCGCGGTGGGGAAGGCTTTCTTT.

The chain links TRBV6-1 to TRBJ1-5; D uncertain. The CDR3 loop spans 15 amino acids. CDR1 is MNHNS and CDR2 is SASEGT in the germline V gene. Trimming shortened V by 0 bases and J by 6 bases, and 12 bases separated the two germline ends. The CDR3 DNA reads as TGTGCCAGCAGTGAAGCCTGGGGAACGGGTCAGCCCCAGCATTTT. Encoded protein: CASSEAWGTGQPQHF.